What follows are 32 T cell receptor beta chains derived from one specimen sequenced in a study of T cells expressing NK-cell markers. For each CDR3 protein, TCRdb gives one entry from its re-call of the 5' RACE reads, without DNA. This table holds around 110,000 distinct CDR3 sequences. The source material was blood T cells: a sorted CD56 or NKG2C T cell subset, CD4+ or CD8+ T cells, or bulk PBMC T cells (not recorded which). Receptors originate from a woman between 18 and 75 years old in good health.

The CDR3 is CASSLRQGNEQFF. This rearrangement joins TRBV7-6 to TRBJ2-1; TCRdb's assignment of TRBD1 cannot be checked, as there is no DNA. Germline-derived CDR1 and CDR2 are SGHVS and FNYEAQ. The CDR3 spans 13 residues.

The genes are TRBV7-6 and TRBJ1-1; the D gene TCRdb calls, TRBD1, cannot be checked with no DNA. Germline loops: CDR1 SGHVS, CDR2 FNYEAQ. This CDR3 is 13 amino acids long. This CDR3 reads CASSSTGNTEAFF.

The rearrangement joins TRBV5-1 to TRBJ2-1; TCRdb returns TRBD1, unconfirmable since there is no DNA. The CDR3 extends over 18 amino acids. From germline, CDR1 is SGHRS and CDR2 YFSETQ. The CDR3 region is CASSLGTGPTSFYNEQFF.

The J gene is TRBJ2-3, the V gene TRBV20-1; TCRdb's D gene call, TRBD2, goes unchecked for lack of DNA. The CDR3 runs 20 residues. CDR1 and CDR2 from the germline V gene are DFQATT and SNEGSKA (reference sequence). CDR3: CSAFAPGLAGTIEYTDTQYF.

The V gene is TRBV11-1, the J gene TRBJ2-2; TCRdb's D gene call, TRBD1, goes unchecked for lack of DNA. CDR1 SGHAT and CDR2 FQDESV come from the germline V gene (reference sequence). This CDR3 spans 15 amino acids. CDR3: CASSLVRDRSGELFF.

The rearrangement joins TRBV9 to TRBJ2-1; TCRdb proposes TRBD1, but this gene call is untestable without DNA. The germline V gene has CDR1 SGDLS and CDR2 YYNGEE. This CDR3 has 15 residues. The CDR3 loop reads CASSVDEDRADEQFF.

CDR3 loop: CASLTAAGAHEQYF. V gene TRBV7-8 combines with J gene TRBJ2-7. The CDR3 covers 14 residues. Germline CDR1 SGHVS, CDR2 FQNEAQ. The full variable domain, with the rest looked up from reference TRBV7-8 and TRBJ2-7, is GAGVSQSPRYKVAKRGQDVALRCDPISGHVSLFWYQQALGQGPEFLTYFQNEAQLDKSGLPSDRFFAERPEGSVSTLKIQRTQQEDSAVYLCASLTAAGAHEQYFGPGTRLTVT.

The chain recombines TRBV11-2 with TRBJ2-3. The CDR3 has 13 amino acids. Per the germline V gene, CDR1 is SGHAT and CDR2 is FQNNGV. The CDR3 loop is CASSSPSTDTQYF. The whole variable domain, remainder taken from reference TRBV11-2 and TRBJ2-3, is EAGVAQSPRYKIIEKRQSVAFWCNPISGHATLYWYQQILGQGPKLLIQFQNNGVVDDSQLPKDRFSAERLKGVDSTLKIQPAKLEDSAVYLCASSSPSTDTQYFGPGTRLTVL.

CDR3 amino acids: CASSYGTGLSEQYF. This chain links TRBV6-5 with TRBJ2-7; with no DNA, the TCRdb D assignment of TRBD1 cannot be verified. Germline lookup yields CDR1 MNHEY and CDR2 SVGAGI. CDR3 length equals 14 residues.

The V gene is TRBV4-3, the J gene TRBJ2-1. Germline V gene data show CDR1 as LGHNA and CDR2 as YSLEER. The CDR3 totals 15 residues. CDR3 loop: CASSQDLGNYNEQFF.

CDR3 sequence reads: CASSSIGGPYEQYF. The V gene is TRBV7-2, the J gene TRBJ2-7; TCRdb's assignment of TRBD1 cannot be checked, as there is no DNA. This CDR3 contains 14 residues. The germline V gene encodes CDR1 SGHTA and CDR2 FQGNSA.

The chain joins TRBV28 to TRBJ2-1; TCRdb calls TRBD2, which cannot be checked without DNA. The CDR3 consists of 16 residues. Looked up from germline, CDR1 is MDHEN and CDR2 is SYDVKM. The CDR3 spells CASSSSGGAPYNEQFF.

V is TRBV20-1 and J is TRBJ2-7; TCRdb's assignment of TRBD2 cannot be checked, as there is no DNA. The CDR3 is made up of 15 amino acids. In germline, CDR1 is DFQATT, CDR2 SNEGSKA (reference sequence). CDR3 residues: CSAREGLAAIYEQYF.

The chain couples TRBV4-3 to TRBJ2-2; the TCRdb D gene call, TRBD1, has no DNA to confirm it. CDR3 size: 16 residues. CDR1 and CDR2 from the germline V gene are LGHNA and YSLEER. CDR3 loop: CASSLGPGSNTGELFF.

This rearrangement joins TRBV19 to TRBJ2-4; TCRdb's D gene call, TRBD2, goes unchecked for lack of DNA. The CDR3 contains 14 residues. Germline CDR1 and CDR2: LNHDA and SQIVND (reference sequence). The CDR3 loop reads CASSLPGTQNIQYF.

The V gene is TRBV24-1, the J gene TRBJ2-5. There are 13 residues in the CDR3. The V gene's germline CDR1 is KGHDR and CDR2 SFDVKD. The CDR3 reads CATKGDVEETQYF.

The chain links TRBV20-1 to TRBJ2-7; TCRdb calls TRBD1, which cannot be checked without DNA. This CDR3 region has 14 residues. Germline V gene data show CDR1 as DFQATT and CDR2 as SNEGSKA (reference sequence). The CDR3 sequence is CSARPQNYRDEQYF.

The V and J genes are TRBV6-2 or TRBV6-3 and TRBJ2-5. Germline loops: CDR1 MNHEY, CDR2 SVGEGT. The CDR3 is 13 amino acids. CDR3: CASSYLGQETQYF.

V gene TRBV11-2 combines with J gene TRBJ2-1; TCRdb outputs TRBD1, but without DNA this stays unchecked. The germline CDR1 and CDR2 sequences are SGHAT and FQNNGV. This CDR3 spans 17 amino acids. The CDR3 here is CASSLERGKSSYNEQFF. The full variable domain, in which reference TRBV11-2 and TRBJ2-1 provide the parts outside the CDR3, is EAGVAQSPRYKIIEKRQSVAFWCNPISGHATLYWYQQILGQGPKLLIQFQNNGVVDDSQLPKDRFSAERLKGVDSTLKIQPAKLEDSAVYLCASSLERGKSSYNEQFFGPGTRLTVL.

The CDR3 sequence is CSVPGLAYNEQFF. This chain links TRBV29-1 with TRBJ2-1; TCRdb gives TRBD2 as the D gene, but with no DNA this cannot be confirmed. CDR1 and CDR2 (germline): SQVTM, ANQGSEA. CDR3 length equals 13 residues.

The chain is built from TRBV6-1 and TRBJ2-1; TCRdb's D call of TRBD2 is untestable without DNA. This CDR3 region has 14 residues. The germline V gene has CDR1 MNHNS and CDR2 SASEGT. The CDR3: CASSEGDNYNEQFF.

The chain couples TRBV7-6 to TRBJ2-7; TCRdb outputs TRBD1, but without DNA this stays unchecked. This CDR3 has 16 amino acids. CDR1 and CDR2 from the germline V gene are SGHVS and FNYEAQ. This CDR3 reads CASSQYGDPEPPRQYF.

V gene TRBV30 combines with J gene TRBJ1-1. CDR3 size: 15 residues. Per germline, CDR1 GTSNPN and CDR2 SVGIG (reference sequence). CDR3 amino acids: CAWSAKQMGNTEAFF.

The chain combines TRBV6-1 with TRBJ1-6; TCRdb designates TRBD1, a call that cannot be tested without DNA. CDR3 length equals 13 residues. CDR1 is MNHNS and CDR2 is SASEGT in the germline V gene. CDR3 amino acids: CASSPLVNSPLHF.

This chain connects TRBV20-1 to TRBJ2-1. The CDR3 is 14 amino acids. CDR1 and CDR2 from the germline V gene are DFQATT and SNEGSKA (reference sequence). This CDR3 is CSARVPSSYNEQFF.

The CDR3 loop is CASSLFLAASTDTQYF. The chain uses TRBV27 and TRBJ2-3. Germline V CDR1 and CDR2: MNHEY, SMNVEV (reference sequence). The CDR3 loop spans 16 amino acids.

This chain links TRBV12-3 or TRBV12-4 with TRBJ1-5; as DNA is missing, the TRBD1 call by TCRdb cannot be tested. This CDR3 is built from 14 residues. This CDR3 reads CASSLTGGDQPQHF.

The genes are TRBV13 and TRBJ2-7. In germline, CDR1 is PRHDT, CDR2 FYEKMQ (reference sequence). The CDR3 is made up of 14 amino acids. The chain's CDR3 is CASSLGRPGNEQYF.

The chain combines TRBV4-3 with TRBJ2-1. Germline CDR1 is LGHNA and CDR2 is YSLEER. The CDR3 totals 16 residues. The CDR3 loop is CASSQGQGLNYNEQFF.

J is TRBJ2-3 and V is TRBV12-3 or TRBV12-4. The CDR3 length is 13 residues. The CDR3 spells CASSLISTDTQYF.

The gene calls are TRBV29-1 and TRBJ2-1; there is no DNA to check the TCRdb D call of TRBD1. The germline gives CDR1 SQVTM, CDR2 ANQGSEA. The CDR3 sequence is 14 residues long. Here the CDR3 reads CSADRGSSYNEQFF.

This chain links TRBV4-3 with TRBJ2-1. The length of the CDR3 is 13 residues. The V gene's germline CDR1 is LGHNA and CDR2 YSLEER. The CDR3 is CASSQGSLDEQFF.